This entry lists 31 T cell receptor beta chains sequenced from one sample in a study of blood T cell repertoires in COVID-19. The protocol was immunoSEQ multiplex PCR, while the TCRdb copy is restricted to in-frame clones and leaves out a portion. The data contain about 150,000 clones, around four fifths of them singletons. The sample consisted of peripheral blood. These receptors all come from a woman aged 60-70 years with acute or convalescent COVID-19.

Details on this clone: One end of the junction varies from germline; a read error may be responsible. The chain has TRBV11-2 and TRBJ1-6; D unclear. The CDR3 runs 16 residues. Germline CDR1 and CDR2: SGHAT and FQNNGV. Here the CDR3 reads CASRLERSSYNSPLHF. DNA of the CDR3: TGTGCCAGCAGATTAGAACGGAGCTCCTATAATTCACCCCTCCACTTT.

The V and J genes are TRBV6-5 and TRBJ1-1; D gene ambiguous. The CDR3 runs to 13 residues. The V end lost 5 bases, the J end lost 0 bases, and 7 bases lay between the germline ends. Germline V gives CDR1 MNHEY, CDR2 SVGAGI. In DNA, the CDR3 is TGTGCCAGCAGTCAACTAATGAACACTGAAGCTTTCTTT. Translating it yields CASSQLMNTEAFF.

This chain links TRBV9 with TRBJ2-3; 9 nucleotides line up with TRBD2. The length of the CDR3 is 18 residues. Germline trimming cut 0 bases from V and 3 bases from J; bases unmatched to any gene: 11. Germline CDR1 reads SGDLS; CDR2 reads YYNGEE. The CDR3 spells CASSVEVAGGLNTDTQYF. The DNA for the CDR3 is TGTGCCAGCAGCGTAGAAGTGGCGGGGGGGCTGAATACAGATACGCAGTATTTT. The full variable domain, with the rest looked up from reference TRBV9 and TRBJ2-3, is DSGVTQTPKHLITATGQRVTLRCSPRSGDLSVYWYQQSLDQGLQFLIQYYNGEERAKGNILERFSAQQFPDLHSELNLSSLELGDSALYFCASSVEVAGGLNTDTQYFGPGTRLTVL.

The table lists this clone with a count of one. This chain uses TRBV5-1 with TRBJ2-5, with 11 positions matching TRBD1. Looked up from germline, CDR1 is SGHRS and CDR2 is YFSETQ. The CDR3 totals 16 residues. V shed 0 bases, J shed 2 bases, and the junction held 3 bases outside the gene matches. Here the CDR3 reads CASSLAGTGGQETQYF. The CDR3 region has the DNA TGCGCCAGCAGCTTGGCCGGGACAGGGGGACAAGAGACCCAGTACTTC.

The chain is built from TRBV28 and TRBJ2-7; 9 nucleotides match TRBD1. Trimming cost V 7 bases and J 3 bases; bases outside gene matches: 7. This CDR3 is 14 amino acids long. The germline V gene has CDR1 MDHEN and CDR2 SYDVKM. CDR3 DNA: TGTGCCAGCAAACCGGGACAGGGTGTCTACGAGCAGTACTTC. It codes for CASKPGQGVYEQYF.

The gene calls are TRBV5-4 and TRBJ1-1; no definite D call. There are 12 residues in the CDR3. V was cut by 5 bases and J by 1 base, with 6 bases left in between. Germline V lookup: CDR1 SGHNT, CDR2 YYREEE (reference sequence). Here the CDR3 DNA reads TGTGCCAGCAGTGCAGGGAACACTGAAGCTTTCTTT. This encodes CASSAGNTEAFF.

The chain recombines TRBV11-2 with TRBJ2-5, with 7 bases that match TRBD2. Germline V gene data show CDR1 as SGHAT and CDR2 as FQNNGV. This CDR3 region has 17 residues. Losses at the gene ends were 5 bases for V and 3 bases for J; bases not matched to a gene: 15. CDR3 coding DNA: TGTGCCAGCAGCCCTGGGTTGGTTGGCGGGGGAGAAGAGACCCAGTACTTC. It translates to CASSPGLVGGGEETQYF.

This clone was seen once. The chain joins TRBV28 to TRBJ1-2; no reliable D call. V was shortened by 4 bases and J by 4 bases, with 16 bases between the two germline ends. Germline values: CDR1 MDHEN, CDR2 SYDVKM. This CDR3 has 15 amino acids. The CDR3 sequence is CASSSHSDGLYGYTF. CDR3 sequence (DNA): TGTGCCAGCAGTTCTCACTCGGACGGACTCTATGGCTACACCTTC.

The CDR3 coding sequence is TGTGCCAGTAGTCGACTAGCCACAGATACGCAGTATTTT. Its translation: CASSRLATDTQYF. The rearrangement uses TRBV19 and TRBJ2-3, with 7 bases fitting TRBD2. Germline CDR1 reads LNHDA; CDR2 reads SQIVND (reference sequence). V was clipped by 5 bases and J by 2 bases; unmatched bases: 1. This CDR3 is built from 13 residues.

This clone was seen a handful of times. The genes are TRBV28 and TRBJ2-3, with 7 bases identical to TRBD2. Trimming cost V 6 bases and J 1 base; bases outside gene matches: 7. The CDR3 runs 15 residues. Germline V CDR1 and CDR2: MDHEN, SYDVKM. The CDR3 bases are TGTGCCAGCAGCCTACTAGCGCTCGGCACAGATACGCAGTATTTT. Amino acid sequence: CASSLLALGTDTQYF.

This clone was detected once. The chain uses TRBV28 and TRBJ1-2; tentatively, D is TRBD1 (6 bases). The CDR3 loop spans 15 amino acids. Looked up from germline, CDR1 is MDHEN and CDR2 is SYDVKM. The ends were cut back, 1 base at V and 2 bases at J, with 11 bases in the middle. For the CDR3, the DNA is TGTGCCAGCAGTTTATTGGCAGGGGAAAACTATGGCTACACCTTC. This codes for CASSLLAGENYGYTF.

The chain is built from TRBV12-3 or TRBV12-4 and TRBJ2-3, with TRBD1 as a possible D gene (6 bases). V lost 3 bases and J 10 bases, leaving 14 bases between the germline ends. The CDR3 is made up of 13 amino acids. CDR3 sequence (DNA): TGTGCCAGCAGTTTGGTGCACAGGGACCCGCAGTATTTT. Translation: CASSLVHRDPQYF.

V and J are TRBV6-5 and TRBJ2-5, with a possible D match to TRBD1 (6 bases). The ends were cut back, 9 bases at V and 3 bases at J, with 11 bases in the middle. The germline CDR1 and CDR2 sequences are MNHEY and SVGAGI. The CDR3 length is 12 residues. CDR3 sequence: CASGPGEETQYF. For the CDR3, the DNA is TGTGCCAGTGGGCCAGGGGAAGAGACCCAGTACTTC.

This clone has ten or more counts. The same CDR3 is also encoded by other DNA sequences in this sample. The gene calls are TRBV4-2 and TRBJ1-2, with 7 bases lining up with TRBD1. Germline V gene sequence: CDR1 LGHNA, CDR2 YNFKEQ. V lost 0 bases to trimming and J lost 5 bases; unmatched junction nucleotides: 6. The CDR3 has 15 amino acids. CDR3 in amino acids: CASSQDAGTVYGYTF. DNA for the CDR3: TGTGCCAGCAGCCAAGACGCCGGGACAGTGTATGGCTACACCTTC.

V gene TRBV18 combines with J gene TRBJ2-7; maybe TRBD2 (6 bases). The CDR3 is 14 amino acids. Trimming took off 2 bases at V and 1 base at J, with 9 bases between the two ends. CDR1 is KGHSH and CDR2 is LQKENI in the germline V gene. This chain's CDR3 is CASSPTGTSYEQYF. Written as DNA, the CDR3 is TGTGCCAGCTCACCAACCGGGACTTCCTACGAGCAGTACTTC.

This clone was counted between two and nine times. The chain links TRBV4-3 to TRBJ1-2; 7 bases are a match to TRBD1. There are 17 residues in the CDR3. With 0 bases clipped from V and 6 bases from J, the junction kept 13 bases outside the gene matches. The germline CDR1 and CDR2 sequences are LGHNA and YSLEER. Here the CDR3 DNA reads TGCGCCAGCAGCCAAGATTTTCGCACAGGGGCCGTGAATGGCTACACCTTC. Protein product: CASSQDFRTGAVNGYTF.

The rearrangement joins TRBV5-4 to TRBJ1-1; 7 bases are a match to TRBD1. This CDR3 has 15 amino acids. Per the germline V gene, CDR1 is SGHNT and CDR2 is YYREEE (reference sequence). J gave up 0 bases and V 4 bases, and 6 bases lay outside the gene matches. CDR3 region: CASSKDRPMNTEAFF. The CDR3 DNA follows: TGTGCCAGCAGCAAGGACAGGCCTATGAACACTGAAGCTTTCTTT.

In this sample, this clone turned up once. Relative to the germline gene, one junction end is altered; a read error may explain this. The gene calls are TRBV11-2 and TRBJ1-2; D remains unclear. Germline V gene lookup returns CDR1 SGHAT and CDR2 FQNNGV. This CDR3 is built from 14 residues. The CDR3 is CASSSGHPNYGYIF. The CDR3 nucleotides are TGTGCCAGCAGCTCCGGTCACCCTAACTATGGCTACATCTTC.

The chain is built from TRBV3-1 (or the pseudogene TRBV3-2) and TRBJ1-5; D is perhaps TRBD1 (6 bases). In germline, CDR1 is LGHDT, CDR2 YNNKEL (reference sequence). The CDR3 has 15 amino acids. The V end lost 3 bases, the J end lost 8 bases, and 17 bases lay between the germline ends. Here the CDR3 DNA reads TGTGCCAGCAGCCAGCTAACAGGGCCCGGGGAGCCCCAGCATTTT. This encodes CASSQLTGPGEPQHF.

The J gene is TRBJ1-6, the V gene TRBV7-2; 8 bases are shared with TRBD1. The germline V gene encodes CDR1 SGHTA and CDR2 FQGNSA. This CDR3 comprises 15 residues. J was trimmed by 6 bases and V by 3 bases; bases with no gene match: 4. CDR3 protein: CASSFGQGINSPLHF. CDR3 nucleotide sequence: TGTGCCAGCAGCTTCGGACAGGGCATTAATTCACCCCTCCACTTT.

The chain combines TRBV3-1 (or the pseudogene TRBV3-2) with TRBJ1-5; D gene ambiguous. Germline CDR1 reads LGHDT; CDR2 reads YNNKEL (reference sequence). This CDR3 is built from 16 residues. V was cut by 2 bases and J by 1 base, with 12 bases left in between. The CDR3 spells CASSQSSLGSNQPQHF. DNA of the CDR3: TGTGCCAGCAGCCAATCTAGCCTGGGGAGCAATCAGCCCCAGCATTTT.

This chain uses TRBV3-1 (or the pseudogene TRBV3-2) with TRBJ1-1; 12 positions agree with TRBD1. The CDR3 runs to 15 residues. Germline trimming cut 5 bases from V and 3 bases from J; bases unmatched to any gene: 4. The germline CDR1 and CDR2 sequences are LGHDT and YNNKEL (reference sequence). The CDR3 DNA sequence: TGTGCCAGCAGCGCCCGGGACAGGGGGCACACTGAAGCTTTCTTT. Residues: CASSARDRGHTEAFF.

J is TRBJ2-5 and V is TRBV5-6; 10 bases agree with TRBD2. J was trimmed by 7 bases and V by 5 bases; bases with no gene match: 5. CDR1 SGHDT and CDR2 YYEEEE come from the germline V gene. This CDR3 region has 13 residues. CDR3 DNA: TGTGCCAGCAGGCCTAGCGGGGGCGGGACCCAGTACTTC. Translating it yields CASRPSGGGTQYF.

The chain combines TRBV25-1 with TRBJ1-6; D is ambiguous. The CDR3 length is 15 residues. Trimming cost V 3 bases and J 0 bases, with 6 bases left between them. Germline-derived CDR1 and CDR2 are MGHDK and SYGVNS. CDR3 region: CASSDTSSYNSPLHF. The CDR3 DNA sequence: TGTGCCAGCAGTGATACAAGCTCCTATAATTCACCCCTCCACTTT.

This sequence joins TRBV6-5 and TRBJ1-2; 8 nucleotides agree with TRBD1. V shed 5 bases and J 5 bases; nucleotides not matched to a gene: 7. CDR1 is MNHEY and CDR2 is SVGAGI in the germline V gene. This CDR3 comprises 14 residues. The CDR3 DNA sequence: TGTGCCAGCAGTACCCAGGGGGCCGGGTATGGCTACACCTTC. Its translation: CASSTQGAGYGYTF.

The chain employs TRBV7-9 and TRBJ2-1; 10 bases line up with TRBD2. V trimming: 6 bases; J trimming: 6 bases; junction bases outside the gene matches: 8. The germline CDR1 and CDR2 sequences are SEHNR and FQNEAQ (reference sequence). The CDR3 is made up of 15 amino acids. DNA for the CDR3: TGTGCCAGCAGACCAAGCGGGGGGGCTTCCAATGAGCAGTTCTTC. It is translated as CASRPSGGASNEQFF.

The sample holds one count of this clone. This chain joins TRBV5-5 and TRBJ1-3; tentatively, D is TRBD1 (6 bases). Germline loops: CDR1 SGHKS, CDR2 YYEKEE (reference sequence). CDR3 size: 17 residues. V dropped 0 bases and J dropped 0 bases, with 13 bases sitting between them. Written as DNA, the CDR3 is TGTGCCAGCAGCTTGGCACAGGACAGCTTCTCTGGAAACACCATATATTTT. Amino acids: CASSLAQDSFSGNTIYF.

This chain links TRBV2 with TRBJ2-2; no clear D. Germline loops: CDR1 SNHLY, CDR2 FYNNEI. Trimming pared 4 bases from V and 2 bases from J, leaving 8 bases between. This CDR3 comprises 14 residues. CDR3 protein: CASSVGRNTGELFF. CDR3 DNA sequence: TGTGCCAGCAGTGTTGGCCGAAACACCGGGGAGCTGTTTTTT.

The chain is built from TRBV19 and TRBJ2-7; the match to TRBD2 covers 7 bases. This CDR3 comprises 15 residues. The V gene's germline CDR1 is LNHDA and CDR2 SQIVND (reference sequence). V lost 6 bases, J lost 1 base, and 9 bases stayed unmatched. This CDR3 reads CASRGERGGSYEQYF. CDR3 in DNA: TGTGCCAGTAGGGGAGAGAGGGGAGGGTCCTACGAGCAGTACTTC.

The rearrangement uses TRBV4-3 and TRBJ2-3; 9 bases agree with TRBD1. V shed 0 bases and J 4 bases; nucleotides not matched to a gene: 5. Germline V CDR1 and CDR2: LGHNA, YSLEER. This CDR3 has 16 residues. The DNA of the CDR3 is TGCGCCAGCAGCCAAGACGGACAGGGGCTTCCAGATACGCAGTATTTT. Translation: CASSQDGQGLPDTQYF.

J is TRBJ2-3 and V is TRBV6-2 or TRBV6-3; 7 bases fit TRBD1. CDR1 MNHEY and CDR2 SVGEGT come from the germline V gene. The CDR3 sequence is 15 residues long. Trimming took 4 bases from V and 0 from J; bases not matched to a gene: 4. CDR3 sequence (DNA): TGTGCCAGCAGTTTCGGACAGGCCAGCACAGATACGCAGTATTTT. This codes for CASSFGQASTDTQYF.